The entry below describes one TCR beta chain. This record comes from a study of blood T cell repertoires in COVID-19. For the study at large: T cells, B-cell-depleted T cells, or PBMCs provided the cDNA or gDNA that served as material.

Followed longitudinally, the Seattle patients had been enrolled during active infection. Profiling relied on immunoSEQ multiplex PCR, and the TCRdb table lists in-frame clones only, not all of them. The table records fewer than 200,000 clones, about four fifths of them present only once. J was trimmed by 6 bases and V by 0 bases; bases with no gene match: 16. The CDR3 is 18 residues long. CDR1 MGHRA and CDR2 YSYEKL come from the germline V gene. Sequencing was done on a sample of peripheral blood. This TCR came from a woman in her sixties with COVID-19, enrolled during active disease. The V call is TRBV4-1, the J call TRBJ2-7; 8 bases align to TRBD2. DNA for the CDR3: TGCGCCAGCAGCCAAGAAGGGGGTACGGGGGGGTGTTTAGGCGAGCAGTACGTC. Residues: CASSQEGGTGGCLGEQYV.